In this sample, the clone carrying this T cell receptor (beta chain) turned up once. Per the germline V gene, CDR1 is MNHEY and CDR2 is SMNVEV (reference sequence). The CDR3 consists of 15 residues. V gave up 3 bases and J gave up 7 bases; unmatched junction bases: 10. The data belong to a study of blood T cell repertoires in COVID-19. The overall study: PBMCs, B-cell-depleted T cells, or T cells provided the cDNA or gDNA that made up the material.

The assay was immunoSEQ multiplex PCR, and TCRdb's table has in-frame clones only and misses some. There are 180,000 or so clones in the sample; roughly 84% occur only once, and approximately 15% lies in the top ten. The chain is built from TRBV27 and TRBJ2-7; 9 bases are shared with TRBD2. This receptor was taken from a woman aged 70-85 years with COVID-19, enrolled during active disease. Sequenced material: peripheral blood. The CDR3 nucleotides read TGTGCCAGCAGTTTGGGGGGTAGCGGGGGAGAAGAGCAGTACGTC. Its translation: CASSLGGSGGEEQYV.